The rows below give T cell receptor beta chains drawn from one sample of a study of circulating tumor DNA in untreated peripheral T-cell lymphoma. This table comes from immunoSEQ multiplex PCR, and its TCRdb copy is limited to in-frame clones, with some not included. The repertoire holds around 6,100 clones, more than 55% seen once, with around 50% in the top ten. The specimen sequenced was tumor tissue. The receptors derive from a human donor with peripheral T-cell lymphoma. Each CDR3 is given with its conserved first and last residue. A D gene is named only where the DNA matches it firmly. Clone size is stated in some rows and not others, as once, few, many or a class when expanded.

D	size	length	V	J	CDR3	DNA
-	-	15	TRBV11-3	TRBJ2-1	CASSLVGLPYNEQFF	TGTGCCAGCAGCTTAGTCGGACTACCGTACAATGAGCAGTTCTTC
TRBD2	-	18	TRBV6-8	TRBJ2-1	CASITKASGRAGYNEQFF	TGTGCCAGCATCACAAAAGCTAGCGGGAGGGCAGGGTACAATGAGCAGTTCTTC
TRBD1	-	17	TRBV7-4	TRBJ1-4	CASSLAIGTGGREKLFF	TGTGCCAGCAGCTTAGCGATCGGGACAGGGGGCCGAGAAAAACTGTTTTTT
TRBD1	-	17	TRBV14	TRBJ2-1	CASSPTGGTGAYNEQFF	TGTGCCAGCAGCCCCACAGGAGGGACAGGGGCCTACAATGAGCAGTTCTTC
TRBD1	-	14	TRBV5-1	TRBJ1-1	CASSSGQGFTEAFF	TGCGCCAGCAGCTCGGGACAGGGGTTCACTGAAGCTTTCTTT
-	-	15	TRBV29-1	TRBJ1-1	CSVRSQGLMDTEAFF	TGCAGCGTGCGGTCACAGGGCCTGATGGACACTGAAGCTTTCTTT
-	-	14	TRBV27	TRBJ1-1	CASSLSRGDTEAFF	TGTGCCAGCAGTTTATCGAGGGGGGACACTGAAGCTTTCTTT
TRBD1	-	13	TRBV18	TRBJ2-7	CASSSDRGPEQYF	TGTGCCAGCTCATCAGACAGGGGTCCCGAGCAGTACTTC
TRBD2	-	15	TRBV19	TRBJ2-2	CASGRRGLEGGELFF	TGTGCCAGCGGCCGGCGGGGACTAGAGGGCGGGGAGCTGTTTTTT
-	-	13	TRBV23-1	TRBJ2-7	CASSQLLSYEQYF	TGCGCCAGCAGCCAACTGTTAAGCTACGAGCAGTACTTC
TRBD1	-	15	TRBV28	TRBJ1-2	CASSFRQGGIYGYTF	TGTGCCAGCAGCTTTAGACAGGGCGGAATCTATGGCTACACCTTC
TRBD2	few	12	TRBV29-1	TRBJ2-7	CSAASGSYEQYF	TGCAGCGCCGCCAGCGGGAGCTACGAGCAGTACTTC
-	-	15	TRBV11-3	TRBJ1-2	CASSFAPVLGDGYTF	TGTGCCAGCAGCTTTGCCCCTGTCCTAGGCGATGGCTACACCTTC
-	once	12	TRBV6-8	TRBJ2-3	CASSYGPDTQYF	TGTGCCAGCAGTTACGGTCCGGATACGCAGTATTTT
-	-	14	TRBV29-1	TRBJ1-1	CSATESRGSPEAFF	TGCAGCGCTACCGAATCAAGGGGAAGCCCTGAAGCTTTCTTT
TRBD1	-	17	TRBV6-8	TRBJ1-4	CASSYRQTGATNEKLFF	TGTGCCAGCAGTTATCGTCAAACAGGGGCAACTAATGAAAAACTGTTTTTT
TRBD1	-	17	TRBV11-3	TRBJ2-5	CASSLEAEQGARETQYF	TGTGCCAGCAGCCTCGAGGCCGAACAGGGGGCCAGGGAGACCCAGTACTTC
-	-	16	TRBV7-7	TRBJ2-7	CASSLAPGQVTYEQYF	TGTGCCAGCAGCTTAGCTCCGGGACAAGTAACCTACGAGCAGTACTTC
TRBD1	-	15	TRBV6-8	TRBJ2-4	CASSYLQGAKNIQYF	TGTGCCAGCAGTTATTTACAGGGGGCCAAAAACATTCAGTACTTC
-	-	13	TRBV29-1	TRBJ1-1	CSVWTEPHTEAFF	TGCAGCGTTTGGACAGAGCCTCACACTGAAGCTTTCTTT
TRBD1	-	15	TRBV19	TRBJ2-2	CASTTGGQGTGELFF	TGTGCCAGTACGACCGGAGGACAGGGGACCGGGGAGCTGTTTTTT
-	few	17	TRBV14	TRBJ2-6	CASSHFRGTFGANVLTF	TGTGCCAGCAGCCATTTCCGAGGCACATTCGGGGCCAACGTCCTGACTTTC
-	few	12	TRBV19	TRBJ1-3	CASSILGNTIYF	TGTGCCAGTAGTATCCTGGGAAACACCATATATTTT
TRBD1	-	13	TRBV29-1	TRBJ1-2	CSVAETGNYGYTF	TGCAGCGTTGCCGAGACAGGGAACTATGGCTACACCTTC
-	-	14	TRBV5-1	TRBJ2-1	CASRSTGTTNEQFF	TGCGCCAGCAGATCCACCGGGACAACCAATGAGCAGTTCTTC
-	-	14	TRBV6-8	TRBJ1-5	CASSSDGSNQPQHF	TGTGCCAGCAGTTCCGACGGTAGCAATCAGCCCCAGCATTTT
-	once	16	TRBV5-1	TRBJ1-4	CASSPLGSSTNEKLFF	TGCGCCAGCAGCCCCCTAGGCAGTTCGACTAATGAAAAACTGTTTTTT
-	-	12	TRBV27	TRBJ1-5	CASSRLGQPQHF	TGTGCCAGCAGTCGATTAGGTCAGCCCCAACATTTT